This T cell receptor beta chain is drawn from a study of persistence of HIV-infected CD4 T cells. Overall study: Isolated cells were CMV- and HIV-1 Gag-responding CD4+ T cells.

Study-wide results and caveats: Degenerate expanded CDR3beta sequences were enriched among CMV- and Gag-responding cells.

Sequencing used immunoSEQ version 4 in survey mode. Genomic DNA was diluted to 10 ng/uL, up to 1 ug per sample. The table came from immunoSEQ multiplex PCR; TCRdb's copy has only in-frame clones and leaves some out. This table holds approximately 65,000 clones, approximately 75% found once. V shed 2 bases and J shed 3 bases, with 10 bases lying between them. This CDR3 contains 14 residues. Per germline, CDR1 SGHTA and CDR2 FQGNSA. Concerning this clone itself: The antigen is undetermined.

Overlapping HIV-1 Gag 15-mer peptides at about 1 ug per peptide per mL were used. Memory cells lacking CD40L and CD69 with high CD45RO were sorted. Donors were HIV-1-infected adults who began suppressive ART during chronic infection. This receptor was obtained from an adult man with HIV who was CMV-seropositive. The starting material was CD4+ T cells sorted from PBMCs after approximately 19-hour stimulation, obtained from a patient who received antiretroviral therapy. The chain has TRBV7-2 and TRBJ1-1; D uncertain. CDR3 coding DNA: TGTGCCAGCAGCTTACGCAGCCTGTACACTGAAGCTTTCTTT. As protein: CASSLRSLYTEAFF.